The 16 T cell receptor beta chains listed next were all sequenced from one sample in a study of blood T cell repertoires in COVID-19 (dated by TCRdb to the early 2020s). Library preparation employed the immunoSEQ multiplex PCR assay. TCRdb took this table from immuneACCESS and kept in-frame rearrangements with V and J called. Such tables lack part of the clones; where checked against another copy, unresolved V genes explain under half of the gap, and the rest is unexplained. The sample has about 130,000 clones on record, about 80% of them singletons. Roughly 17% of the sample goes to the ten largest clones. The sequenced sample was peripheral blood. Receptors were obtained from a woman aged 50 to 60 with acute or convalescent COVID-19.

This clone was seen more than once but under ten times. CDR3 sequence reads: CASSYTVGLASYEQYF. CDR3 coding DNA: TGTGCCAGCAGTTACACCGTGGGACTAGCCTCCTACGAGCAGTACTTC. J is TRBJ2-7 and V is TRBV7-2; 9 nucleotides line up with TRBD2. V shed 6 bases and J 0 bases; nucleotides not matched to a gene: 9. The CDR3 contains 16 residues. The V gene's germline CDR1 is SGHTA and CDR2 FQGNSA.

The chain links TRBV20-1 to TRBJ2-3, with 9 bases fitting TRBD2. V shed 3 bases, J shed 6 bases, and the junction held 10 bases outside the gene matches. CDR3 length: 15 amino acids. Germline-derived CDR1 and CDR2 are DFQATT and SNEGSKA (reference sequence). The chain's CDR3 is CSASGTAGGWDTQYF. Written as DNA, the CDR3 is TGCAGTGCTAGTGGGACAGCGGGGGGATGGGATACGCAGTATTTT.

This sequence joins TRBV7-9 and TRBJ1-1; 7 bases map to TRBD1. The CDR3 loop spans 15 amino acids. Germline CDR1 reads SEHNR; CDR2 reads FQNEAQ (reference sequence). With V trimmed by 2 bases and J by 0 bases, 3 bases remained unmatched. The CDR3 loop reads CASSLRQGMNTEAFF. In nucleotides, the CDR3 is TGTGCCAGCAGCTTACGACAGGGAATGAACACTGAAGCTTTCTTT.

This clone turned up a few times. V and J are TRBV6-5 and TRBJ2-3, with 7 bases fitting TRBD1. The junction had 4 bases not matched to a gene; V was cut back by 6 bases and J by 4 bases. The CDR3 is 13 residues long. Germline-derived CDR1 and CDR2 are MNHEY and SVGAGI. The CDR3 DNA follows: TGTGCCAGCAGGACGACAGGGTCAGATACGCAGTATTTT. As protein: CASRTTGSDTQYF.

This chain uses TRBV11-1 with TRBJ1-1, with TRBD1 identical over 7 bases. Germline trimming cut 1 base from V and 1 base from J; bases unmatched to any gene: 0. This CDR3 is built from 14 residues. Germline CDR1 is SGHAT and CDR2 is FQDESV (reference sequence). CDR3 sequence (DNA): TGTGCCAGCAGCTTAGGGACAGGGAACACTGAAGCTTTCTTT. It specifies CASSLGTGNTEAFF.

This clone occurred once. The chain has TRBV12-2 and TRBJ2-7; the table's D gene call, TRBD1, was not cross checked with the DNA. TRBV12-2 is deemed a pseudogene. CDR3 length: 13 amino acids. The CDR3 DNA sequence: TGTGCAAGTCGCGGATCCGGGACATTCGATTCGTACTTC. This translates into CASRGSGTFDSYF.

The genes are TRBV13 and TRBJ1-1; 10 nucleotides match TRBD1. Looked up from germline, CDR1 is PRHDT and CDR2 is FYEKMQ (reference sequence). Trimming took 6 bases from V and 4 from J; bases not matched to a gene: 5. The CDR3 contains 14 residues. The CDR3 bases are TGTGCCAGCAGTTTCCGGGACAGGGGCACTGAAGCTTTCTTT. Residues: CASSFRDRGTEAFF.

On this clone: Other nucleotide sequences in the sample specify the same CDR3. The chain is built from TRBV6-5 and TRBJ1-6, with D perhaps matching TRBD1 (6 bases). V lost 6 bases and J 7 bases, leaving 10 bases between the germline ends. The V gene's germline CDR1 is MNHEY and CDR2 SVGAGI. The CDR3 runs 13 residues. CDR3 DNA sequence: TGTGCCAGCAGACAGGGTTTGAATTCACCCCTCCACTTT. Translation: CASRQGLNSPLHF.

The V and J genes are TRBV30 and TRBJ2-7; 9 bases line up with TRBD1. Looked up from germline, CDR1 is GTSNPN and CDR2 is SVGIG (reference sequence). The V segment lost 2 bases and the J segment 4 bases; nucleotides outside the gene matches: 6. This CDR3 contains 14 residues. CDR3 sequence: CAWSRQGEVYEQYF. The CDR3 DNA reads as TGTGCCTGGAGTCGACAGGGGGAAGTTTACGAGCAGTACTTC.

This sequence joins TRBV6-5 and TRBJ1-5, with D tentatively TRBD1 (6 bases). The CDR3 contains 12 residues. Germline CDR1 reads MNHEY; CDR2 reads SVGAGI. Trimming took off 8 bases at V and 4 bases at J, with 9 bases between the two ends. CDR3 protein: CASGTGNQPQHF. The CDR3 bases are TGTGCCAGCGGAACAGGGAATCAGCCCCAGCATTTT.

This CDR3 reads CASSFTAGENEQYF. CDR3 nucleotide sequence: TGTGCCAGCAGCTTCACGGCGGGGGAGAACGAGCAGTACTTC. The V call is TRBV11-2, the J call TRBJ2-7, with 7 bases aligning to TRBD2. The CDR3 is 14 amino acids. CDR1 and CDR2 from the germline V gene are SGHAT and FQNNGV. J gave up 5 bases and V 3 bases, and 7 bases lay outside the gene matches.

The table lists this clone with a few counts. This rearrangement joins TRBV19 to TRBJ1-6, with D possibly matching TRBD1 (5 bases). The CDR3 runs to 13 residues. CDR1 and CDR2 (germline): LNHDA, SQIVND (reference sequence). The ends were cut back, 5 bases at V and 10 bases at J, with 12 bases in the middle. The CDR3 nucleotides are TGTGCCAGTAGTGTTGGGGCGTCCTCACCCCTCCACTTT. This gives the protein CASSVGASSPLHF.

The chain carries TRBV7-8 and TRBJ1-2; 8 positions match TRBD1. Germline CDR1 is SGHVS and CDR2 is FQNEAQ. This CDR3 has 14 amino acids. With V trimmed by 4 bases and J by 4 bases, 5 bases remained unmatched. The CDR3 DNA sequence: TGTGCCAGCAGCTCCAGGACAGGGCCCTATGGCTACACCTTC. Amino acid sequence: CASSSRTGPYGYTF.

This clone occurred once. The chain recombines TRBV5-6 with TRBJ1-1; D is perhaps TRBD1 (5 bases). Trimming removed 2 bases at V and 2 bases at J, with 13 bases between. The germline gives CDR1 SGHDT, CDR2 YYEEEE. The CDR3 extends over 15 amino acids. The CDR3 nucleotides read TGTGCCAGCAGCTTCCCCGGAGGGGATAACACTGAAGCTTTCTTT. It specifies CASSFPGGDNTEAFF.

The chain is built from TRBV5-1 and TRBJ1-4; 8 positions match TRBD1. The CDR3 extends over 14 amino acids. CDR1 is SGHRS, CDR2 YFSETQ, per germline. V shed 4 bases and J 3 bases; nucleotides not matched to a gene: 2. CDR3 sequence reads: CASSEDRANEKLFF. The CDR3 region has the DNA TGCGCCAGCAGCGAGGACAGGGCTAATGAAAAACTGTTTTTT.

For the CDR3, the DNA is TGTGCCAGTAACCCAGGGGTTAACTATGGCTACACCTTC. It is translated as CASNPGVNYGYTF. The chain has TRBV19 and TRBJ1-2; possible D gene TRBD1, 6 bases. In germline, CDR1 is LNHDA, CDR2 SQIVND (reference sequence). This CDR3 has 13 amino acids. Trimming cost V 7 bases and J 1 base, with 10 bases left between them.